This T cell receptor beta chain is drawn from a study of regulatory T cells in long-lasting Graves disease. There are many counts of this clonotype. Time point defined: newly diagnosed GD, antithyroid drugs for less than 3 months. The TCR library used RNA extracted from PBMCs. The germline V and J ends were trimmed by 2 bases and 6 bases, with 8 bases remaining between them. The germline V gene encodes CDR1 KGHSH and CDR2 LQKENI. CDR3 length: 13 residues. Construction of TCR beta libraries relied on iRepertoire HTBI primers and on Arm-PCR targeting CDR3 regions. TCRdb processed the multiplex PCR reads anew with MiXCR; each CDR3 protein has one entry. Of roughly 400,000 distinct CDR3 sequences listed, about a sixth are singletons. This sample also belongs to another study, concerning T cells in Graves' hyperthyroidism and ophthalmopathy.

The chain couples TRBV18 to TRBJ2-1; a possible D gene is TRBD1 (5 bases). The sequence came from a woman aged 18-30 years with Graves disease. The source material was peripheral blood mononuclear cells (PBMCs), sampled at new diagnosis, from a patient treated with antithyroid drugs. This chain's CDR3 is CASSPSQGNEQFF. The CDR3 bases are TGTGCCAGCTCACCATCCCAGGGCAATGAGCAGTTCTTC.